This entry concerns a single T cell receptor (beta chain). This specimen belongs to a study of identifying expanded T cells in peripheral blood. Assay: immunoSEQ multiplex PCR; the TCRdb copy retains only in-frame clones and omits some. The table shows more than 95,000 clones, with roughly 84% occurring only once. The TCR comes from a person between 18 and 75 years old in good health. Sequencing input: blood.

The CDR3 DNA reads TGTGCCAGCATCCCCTCGGGGGGCATTAACTATGGCTACACCTTC. Translating it yields CASIPSGGINYGYTF. The rearrangement uses TRBV6-6 and TRBJ1-2, with a possible D match to TRBD1 (6 bases). This CDR3 comprises 15 residues. V lost 7 bases and J 1 base, leaving 16 bases between the germline ends. Germline V CDR1 and CDR2: MNHNY, SVGAGI (reference sequence).